The subject of this entry is one T cell receptor (beta chain). What it binds is unknown. Per sample, at least 5.5 micrograms of total RNA were extracted. Germline V gives CDR1 KGHSH, CDR2 LQKENI. The CDR3 sequence is 14 residues long. The V and J ends lost 3 bases and 7 bases respectively, with 15 bases between them. Primed by a sample-barcoded 5' primer and a J-beta primer mix, a second PCR proceeded for about 6 to 11 cycles. TCRdb processed the 5' RACE reads anew with MiXCR; each CDR3 protein has one entry. The repertoire holds hundreds of thousands of distinct CDR3 sequences, with under 30% as singletons. The data originate from a study of blood T cells in healthy people across ages. At the level of the study: Every two T cells gave about one barcoded beta molecule via template switching. Overall study findings and caveats: Higher diversity and more naive CD4+ cells were features of long-lived donors, compared to aged donors.

The gene calls are TRBV18 and TRBJ1-1; possibly TRBD1 for D (6 bases). Sequenced material: blood. This TCR derives from a woman older than 75 in good health. The CDR3 DNA follows: TGTGCCAGCTCACCTGGGGACAAGGCCCTTGAAGCTTTCTTT. Translating gives CASSPGDKALEAFF.